These 19 T cell receptor beta chains originate from one sample sequenced in a study of neurological immune-mediated disorders. Time point: longitudinal time-point 3. TCRdb ran MiXCR on the 5' RACE reads and lists one entry per CDR3 protein. Counted here are around 100,000 distinct CDR3 sequences, more than 10% occurring once; the ten biggest clones make up around 3.3%. Sequencing input: PBMCs. The receptors stem from a female donor with HTLV-1-associated myelopathy (HAM/TSP).

In its sample, this clonotype was seen many times. V and J are TRBV20-1 and TRBJ2-6; D is unresolved. Germline CDR1 DFQATT, CDR2 SNEGSKA (reference sequence). The CDR3 spans 16 residues. Trimming removed 3 bases at V and 0 bases at J, with 12 bases between. The CDR3: CSASKPSTSGANVLTF. The CDR3 nucleotides are TGCAGTGCTAGTAAGCCCTCTACCTCTGGGGCCAACGTCCTGACTTTC.

This clonotype was seen at least ten times. CDR3 nucleotides: TGTGCCAGCAGCCAAGACCCGGGACAGGGTGGCAATCAGCCCCAGCATTTT. Its translation is CASSQDPGQGGNQPQHF. J is TRBJ1-5 and V is TRBV4-2, with 9 bases fitting TRBD1. Per germline, CDR1 LGHNA and CDR2 YNFKEQ. This CDR3 has 17 amino acids. Trimming took 0 bases from V and 2 from J; bases not matched to a gene: 5.

The table lists this clonotype with many counts. V gene TRBV9 combines with J gene TRBJ2-3; tentatively, D is TRBD1 (6 bases). Trimming stripped 1 base from V and 4 bases from J, with 13 bases between. Germline V lookup: CDR1 SGDLS, CDR2 YYNGEE. The CDR3 length is 15 residues. CDR3 loop: CASSVWQGSADTQYF. The CDR3 DNA reads TGTGCCAGCAGCGTATGGCAGGGGTCGGCAGATACGCAGTATTTT.

This clonotype occurred many times. The chain joins TRBV20-1 to TRBJ2-3; D uncertain. Germline V gene lookup returns CDR1 DFQATT and CDR2 SNEGSKA (reference sequence). The V and J ends lost 2 bases and 2 bases respectively, with 8 bases between them. The CDR3 extends over 13 amino acids. CDR3 sequence reads: CSARKDVTDTQYF. In nucleotides, the CDR3 is TGCAGTGCTAGAAAGGACGTCACAGATACGCAGTATTTT.

At least ten counts were recorded for this clonotype. The chain recombines TRBV5-1 with TRBJ2-7, with TRBD1 matching 9 bases. This CDR3 has 14 amino acids. The V and J ends lost 5 bases and 2 bases, in that order; junction bases with no gene match: 5. Germline lookup yields CDR1 SGHRS and CDR2 YFSETQ. The CDR3 is CASSRTGDPYEQYF. CDR3 sequence (DNA): TGCGCCAGCAGTAGGACAGGGGATCCCTACGAGCAGTACTTC. The whole variable domain, filled in from reference TRBV5-1 and TRBJ2-7, reads KAGVTQTPRYLIKTRGQQVTLSCSPISGHRSVSWYQQTPGQGLQFLFEYFSETQRNKGNFPGRFSGRQFSNSRSEMNVSTLELGDSALYLCASSRTGDPYEQYFGPGTRLTVT.

The table lists this clonotype with a few counts. J is TRBJ2-3 and V is TRBV5-1; TRBD2 is a possible D gene (6 bases). There are 14 residues in the CDR3. Trimming cost V 3 bases and J 6 bases, with 14 bases left between them. CDR1 is SGHRS and CDR2 is YFSETQ in the germline V gene. CDR3 coding DNA: TGCGCCAGCAGCTCGACGGGGGTTGGGGATACGCAGTATTTT. It translates to CASSSTGVGDTQYF. The variable domain in full, completed from reference TRBV5-1 and TRBJ2-3, reads KAGVTQTPRYLIKTRGQQVTLSCSPISGHRSVSWYQQTPGQGLQFLFEYFSETQRNKGNFPGRFSGRQFSNSRSEMNVSTLELGDSALYLCASSSTGVGDTQYFGPGTRLTVL.

This clonotype occurred many times. The rearrangement uses TRBV20-1 and TRBJ2-3, with D tentatively TRBD1 (6 bases). The V end was cut by 2 bases, the J end by 1 base, with 7 bases between. The CDR3 spans 13 residues. Germline V lookup: CDR1 DFQATT, CDR2 SNEGSKA (reference sequence). CDR3 protein: CSARRTGTDTQYF. For the CDR3, the DNA is TGCAGTGCTAGAAGGACAGGCACAGATACGCAGTATTTT.

This clonotype was found many times. This chain joins TRBV5-1 and TRBJ1-5; 7 positions match TRBD1. Trimming took 0 bases from V and 7 from J; bases not matched to a gene: 4. The CDR3 spans 14 residues. Germline-derived CDR1 and CDR2 are SGHRS and YFSETQ. The CDR3 coding sequence is TGCGCCAGCAGCTTGGGGGCAGGGGGGCAGCCCCAGCATTTT. This translates into CASSLGAGGQPQHF.

This clonotype has at least ten counts. The chain joins TRBV4-1 to TRBJ2-2, with D maybe TRBD1 (5 bases). V dropped 2 bases and J dropped 6 bases, with 13 bases sitting between them. Per the germline V gene, CDR1 is MGHRA and CDR2 is YSYEKL. The CDR3 consists of 15 residues. The CDR3 DNA reads as TGCGCCAGCAGCCAAACATCCAGGGTCGCCGGGGAGCTGTTTTTT. It specifies CASSQTSRVAGELFF.

The sample holds many counts of this clonotype. V gene TRBV11-2 combines with J gene TRBJ2-7; 13 nucleotides line up with TRBD2. This CDR3 region has 17 residues. Germline-derived CDR1 and CDR2 are SGHAT and FQNNGV. V trimming: 2 bases; J trimming: 3 bases; junction bases outside the gene matches: 7. The CDR3 DNA is TGTGCCAGCAGCTTAAAGGAGGGACTAGCGGGGATCTACGAGCAGTACTTC. As protein: CASSLKEGLAGIYEQYF.

Details on this clonotype: One base away lies a much larger clone, so this may be a sequencing read error. This chain joins TRBV2 and TRBJ2-2; D not certain. Per the germline V gene, CDR1 is SNHLY and CDR2 is FYNNEI. CDR3 length: 13 amino acids. The V end was cut by 6 bases, the J end by 5 bases, with 10 bases between. For the CDR3, the DNA is TGTGCCAGCAGGACCGATAATACCGGGGAGCTGTTTTTT. Translated: CASRTDNTGELFF.

There are many counts of this clonotype. This chain uses TRBV5-1 with TRBJ1-1, with TRBD1 matching over 9 bases. The V and J ends lost 2 bases and 0 bases, in that order; junction bases with no gene match: 2. CDR3 length equals 15 residues. Germline CDR1 SGHRS, CDR2 YFSETQ. The CDR3 protein is CASSFWTGVNTEAFF. The CDR3 region has the DNA TGCGCCAGCAGCTTCTGGACAGGGGTGAACACTGAAGCTTTCTTT.

This clonotype was observed at least ten times. V usage is TRBV5-1 and J usage is TRBJ2-7, with 8 bases aligning to TRBD1. CDR3 length: 15 amino acids. The germline V gene has CDR1 SGHRS and CDR2 YFSETQ. J gave up 5 bases and V 4 bases, and 11 bases lay outside the gene matches. The CDR3 DNA reads as TGCGCCAGCAGCGGACAAGGACAGGGCGGGAACGAGCAGTACTTC. Translation: CASSGQGQGGNEQYF.

This clonotype was counted at least ten times. The V gene is TRBV5-1, the J gene TRBJ2-7; perhaps TRBD1 as D (6 bases). With 2 bases removed from V and 2 bases from J, the gap between germline ends came to 14 bases. Germline CDR1 SGHRS, CDR2 YFSETQ. The CDR3 length is 15 residues. The chain's CDR3 is CASSFILGQTYEQYF. Written as DNA, the CDR3 is TGCGCCAGCAGCTTCATATTAGGACAGACCTACGAGCAGTACTTC.

This clonotype has a count of ten or more. The V gene is TRBV5-1, the J gene TRBJ1-2, with TRBD1 identical over 8 bases. The V gene end was trimmed by 5 bases and the J gene end by 5 bases; junction bases not matched to a gene: 11. Germline V gives CDR1 SGHRS, CDR2 YFSETQ. The CDR3 runs 15 residues. In nucleotides, the CDR3 is TGCGCCAGCAGTGATCGGTCAGGGGGCGCGTATGGCTACACCTTC. It translates to CASSDRSGGAYGYTF.

This clonotype was counted at least ten times. The chain uses TRBV5-1 and TRBJ2-1, with TRBD2 matching over 9 bases. The V gene end was trimmed by 4 bases and the J gene end by 6 bases; junction bases not matched to a gene: 8. The CDR3 has 15 residues. Germline V gene data show CDR1 as SGHRS and CDR2 as YFSETQ. CDR3 loop: CASSRIAGATNEQFF. The CDR3 DNA sequence: TGCGCCAGCAGCCGGATAGCGGGGGCCACCAATGAGCAGTTCTTC.

This clonotype was recorded at least ten times. This chain connects TRBV5-1 to TRBJ2-7; 9 positions match TRBD2. With 4 bases clipped from V and 4 bases from J, the junction kept 12 bases outside the gene matches. This CDR3 has 16 amino acids. Germline lookup yields CDR1 SGHRS and CDR2 YFSETQ. The CDR3 DNA sequence: TGCGCCAGCAGCGAGGGGCTAGCGGGATCGGGTTACGAGCAGTACTTC. It translates to CASSEGLAGSGYEQYF.

This clonotype was detected many times. The rearrangement uses TRBV5-1 and TRBJ2-2, with 8 bases identical to TRBD1. The CDR3 is 13 residues long. Germline CDR1 reads SGHRS; CDR2 reads YFSETQ. V was pared by 7 bases and J by 1 base, with 0 bases of the junction left unmatched. CDR3 sequence (DNA): TGCGCCAGCGGGACAGGGAACACCGGGGAGCTGTTTTTT. The encoded protein is CASGTGNTGELFF.

This clonotype was recorded many times. The rearrangement links TRBV27 to TRBJ2-3; D is undetermined. CDR1 MNHEY and CDR2 SMNVEV come from the germline V gene (reference sequence). V lost 8 bases, J lost 1 base, and 10 bases lay in between. CDR3 length: 13 residues. The CDR3, as DNA: TGTGCCAGCGGGCCTCTAGGCACAGATACGCAGTATTTT. Translation: CASGPLGTDTQYF.